This T cell receptor (beta chain) was retrieved from a study of shared clonotypes between healthy human individuals. Regarding the study as a whole: The authors sampled blood alone, and tissue repertoires likely differ.

All donors were Caucasian adults living in Nashville, Tennessee. Notes on this clone: What it recognizes is unknown.

At the deep level, the assay was run. Authors' data handling: Junction-only sequences without quality scores came from ImmunoSEQ, so filtering differed. Assay: immunoSEQ multiplex PCR; the TCRdb copy retains only in-frame clones and omits some. V and J calls and clone size are as listed in that table; D and trimming were resolved from the DNA. The repertoire holds 2 million to 2.5 million clones, with 80% to 95% as singletons. Sequencing was carried out using naive CD4+ T cells from PBMCs. Subset described: CD45RA+ positively selected. The source of this sequence is a man in his late teens or twenties in good health. Some clones in this sample may be carry-over from other donors' samples.

For the CDR3, the DNA is TGTGCCAGCAGCTTATTTAGAGCGGATACGCAGTATTTT. Residues: CASSLFRADTQYF. The chain joins TRBV7-9 to TRBJ2-3; D not certain. This CDR3 comprises 13 residues. The germline V gene has CDR1 SEHNR and CDR2 FQNEAQ (reference sequence). Trimming removed 2 bases from V and 6 bases from J, with 9 bases in between.